This T cell receptor beta chain was recovered during a study of long-term antiretroviral therapy in people with HIV. The CDR3 is 12 amino acids. V lost 7 bases to trimming and J lost 11 bases, with 15 bases between them. Germline CDR1 and CDR2: SQVTM and ANQGSEA. Researchers report immunoSEQ v3.0 was run at survey level. Clones were read by immunoSEQ multiplex PCR, and TCRdb kept only the in-frame ones, dropping some. Of tens of thousands of clones listed, roughly 96% were seen once; the top ten hold less than 3%. Note on this clone: The target antigen is unknown.

Study results and caveats: Clones expanded before ART dominated the repertoire at all time points.

The chain has TRBV29-1 and TRBJ1-6, with D unclear. The sequencing used unsorted PBMCs, collected 3.7 years after starting antiretroviral therapy. The sequence derives from a woman in her forties or fifties with HIV. CDR3 sequence: CSAGEEATPLHF. The CDR3 DNA reads as TGCAGCGCCGGAGAGGAAGCGACACCCCTCCACTTT.